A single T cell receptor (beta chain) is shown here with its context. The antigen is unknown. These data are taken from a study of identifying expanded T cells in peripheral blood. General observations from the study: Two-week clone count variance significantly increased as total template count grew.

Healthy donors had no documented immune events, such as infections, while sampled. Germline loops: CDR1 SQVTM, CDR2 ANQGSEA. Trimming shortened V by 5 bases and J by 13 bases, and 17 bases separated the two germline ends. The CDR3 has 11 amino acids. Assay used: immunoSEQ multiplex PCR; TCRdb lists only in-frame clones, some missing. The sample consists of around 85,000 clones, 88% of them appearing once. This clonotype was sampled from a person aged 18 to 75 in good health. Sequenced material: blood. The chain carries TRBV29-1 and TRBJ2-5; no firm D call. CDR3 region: CSVLREDVSYF. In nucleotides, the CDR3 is TGCAGCGTTTTACGCGAGGACGTTTCGTACTTC. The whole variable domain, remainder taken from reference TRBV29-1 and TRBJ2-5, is SAVISQKPSRDICQRGTSLTIQCQVDSQVTMMFWYRQQPGQSLTLIATANQGSEATYESGFVIDKFPISRPNLTFSTLTVSNMSPEDSSIYLCSVLREDVSYFGPGTRLLVL.